The 20 T cell receptor beta chains listed next were all sequenced from one sample in a study of technical replicates of blood from several donors. TCRdb keeps only in-frame clones here, not all; method: immunoSEQ multiplex PCR. This sample has about 83,000 clones, with around 94% found just once. Source material: T cells isolated from PBMCs. Source of these receptors: a human donor in good health.

This clone has only one observation. This chain uses TRBV18 with TRBJ2-7, with D possibly TRBD2 on 7 matching bases. CDR3 length: 17 residues. CDR1 is KGHSH, CDR2 LQKENI, per germline. Trimming removed 0 bases from V and 2 bases from J, with 17 bases in between. The CDR3 region has the DNA TGTGCCAGCTCACCACCGTCTACGGGGGGCTTTGCCTACGAGCAGTACTTC. It is translated as CASSPPSTGGFAYEQYF. The complete variable domain, with remaining parts taken from reference TRBV18 and TRBJ2-7, reads NAGVMQNPRHLVRRRGQEARLRCSPMKGHSHVYWYRQLPEEGLKFMVYLQKENIIDESGMPKERFSAEFPKEGPSILRIQQVVRGDSAAYFCASSPPSTGGFAYEQYFGPGTRLTVT.

Points on this clone: The sample contains more than one DNA sequence encoding this CDR3. The V gene is TRBV7-9, the J gene TRBJ2-5, with a possible D match to TRBD2 (6 bases). V was cut by 5 bases and J by 1 base, with 14 bases left in between. The CDR3 has 15 residues. Germline CDR1 reads SEHNR; CDR2 reads FQNEAQ (reference sequence). The CDR3 bases are TGTGCCAGCAGCCCCCCGCTGGGGGGCCAAGAGACCCAGTACTTC. It translates to CASSPPLGGQETQYF.

The chain has TRBV7-3 and TRBJ1-1; D call uncertain. The germline V gene has CDR1 SGHTA and CDR2 FQGTGA. There are 14 residues in the CDR3. Trimming stripped 6 bases from V and 3 bases from J, with 14 bases between. CDR3 loop: CASSEMYGDTEAFF. CDR3 nucleotide sequence: TGTGCCAGCAGTGAAATGTACGGGGACACTGAAGCTTTCTTT.

As to this clone: A junction end diverges from the germline sequence, so it may reflect a read error. The chain recombines TRBV4-2 with TRBJ1-4, with a tentative D call TRBD1 (6 bases). The CDR3 length is 14 residues. Germline CDR1 and CDR2: LGHNA and YNFKEQ. CDR3 in DNA: TGTGCCAGCACCCAAGGGGACACCAATGAAAAACTGTTTTTT. It specifies CASTQGDTNEKLFF.

The chain employs TRBV5-6 and TRBJ1-6; maybe TRBD1 (5 bases). The CDR3 runs 16 residues. Between the trimmed V and J ends, which lost 2 bases and 7 bases, there was a span of 16 bases. Per the germline V gene, CDR1 is SGHDT and CDR2 is YYEEEE. Here the CDR3 DNA reads TGTGCCAGCAGCTTCCTCGTCGGGGGGAGGAATTCACCCCTCCACTTT. Its protein product is CASSFLVGGRNSPLHF.

The V call is TRBV12-5, the J call TRBJ2-5; TRBD1 matches 8 bases. V lost 5 bases to trimming and J lost 2 bases; unmatched junction nucleotides: 4. The germline V gene has CDR1 LGHNT and CDR2 FRNRAP. The CDR3 totals 14 residues. The CDR3 DNA follows: TGTGCTAGTGGTCCAGGGGGCGATCAAGAGACCCAGTACTTC. Protein product: CASGPGGDQETQYF. The variable domain in full, completed from reference TRBV12-5 and TRBJ2-5, reads DARVTQTPRHKVTEMGQEVTMRCQPILGHNTVFWYRQTMMQGLELLAYFRNRAPLDDSGMPKDRFSAEMPDATLATLKIQPSEPRDSAVYFCASGPGGDQETQYFGPGTRLLVL.

This clone is medium-sized. V gene TRBV12-5 combines with J gene TRBJ2-1; 8 bases agree with TRBD2. The CDR3 is made up of 13 amino acids. Germline CDR1 reads LGHNT; CDR2 reads FRNRAP. The junction had 10 bases not matched to a gene; V was cut back by 8 bases and J by 10 bases. The CDR3 coding sequence is TGTGCTAGTAGTGCAGCGGGAGTGAACGAGCAGTTCTTC. Residues: CASSAAGVNEQFF. Full variable domain (remainder filled in from reference TRBV12-5 and TRBJ2-1): DARVTQTPRHKVTEMGQEVTMRCQPILGHNTVFWYRQTMMQGLELLAYFRNRAPLDDSGMPKDRFSAEMPDATLATLKIQPSEPRDSAVYFCASSAAGVNEQFFGPGTRLTVL.

This chain uses TRBV29-1 with TRBJ1-2, with D uncertain. The germline V gene encodes CDR1 SQVTM and CDR2 ANQGSEA. The V end lost 5 bases, the J end lost 2 bases, and 12 bases lay between the germline ends. The CDR3 runs to 13 residues. The CDR3 DNA sequence: TGCAGCGTTAGCCGGGAAAAAAACTATGGCTACACCTTC. Its translation: CSVSREKNYGYTF.

The genes are TRBV6-5 and TRBJ1-1, with D uncertain. Looked up from germline, CDR1 is MNHEY and CDR2 is SVGAGI. Trimming shortened V by 7 bases and J by 2 bases, and 11 bases separated the two germline ends. This CDR3 has 13 residues. CDR3 sequence (DNA): TGTGCCAGCACCTTACAACGAAACACTGAAGCTTTCTTT. Its translation: CASTLQRNTEAFF.

The chain links TRBV5-1 to TRBJ2-7; a weak D match, TRBD1 (5 bases). The CDR3 is 16 residues long. The germline CDR1 and CDR2 sequences are SGHRS and YFSETQ. V lost 0 bases, J lost 5 bases, and 18 bases lay in between. The CDR3: CASSLVPGRGMDEQYF. In DNA form, the CDR3 reads TGCGCCAGCAGCTTGGTTCCGGGTAGGGGAATGGACGAGCAGTACTTC.

J is TRBJ2-3 and V is TRBV5-8; possible D gene TRBD2, 5 bases. Trimming shortened V by 2 bases and J by 1 base, and 8 bases separated the two germline ends. Germline lookup yields CDR1 SGHTS and CDR2 YDEGEE. The CDR3 length is 14 residues. As DNA, the CDR3 is TGTGCCAGCAGCTTCGGGCGGGGCACAGATACGCAGTATTTT. Translated: CASSFGRGTDTQYF.

The chain carries TRBV29-1 and TRBJ2-2; D might be TRBD2 (6 bases). Germline loops: CDR1 SQVTM, CDR2 ANQGSEA. Deletions cut 7 bases from V and 8 bases from J, with 14 bases between. This CDR3 region has 12 residues. The chain's CDR3 is CSGTGGAGELFF. The CDR3 nucleotides are TGCAGCGGGACTGGAGGGGCGGGGGAGCTGTTTTTT.

The rearrangement links TRBV7-8 to TRBJ1-1; D possibly corresponds to TRBD1 (6 bases). V dropped 5 bases and J dropped 4 bases, with 17 bases sitting between them. Germline lookup yields CDR1 SGHVS and CDR2 FQNEAQ. The CDR3 covers 15 residues. CDR3 sequence: CASSASSGHLTEAFF. The CDR3 nucleotides are TGTGCCAGCAGCGCTTCCTCGGGACACCTCACTGAAGCTTTCTTT.

V gene TRBV5-6 combines with J gene TRBJ1-6; 10 nucleotides agree with TRBD1. The CDR3 has 15 amino acids. After removal of 0 bases from V and 9 bases from J, the junction contained 3 bases not matched to a gene. The germline V gene has CDR1 SGHDT and CDR2 YYEEEE. This CDR3 is CASSLGGQGRSPLHF. CDR3 nucleotide sequence: TGTGCCAGCAGCTTGGGGGGACAGGGGCGTTCACCCCTCCACTTT. Looking up the rest from reference TRBV5-6 and TRBJ1-6 gives the full variable domain: DAGVTQSPTHLIKTRGQQVTLRCSPKSGHDTVSWYQQALGQGPQFIFQYYEEEERQRGNFPDRFSGHQFPNYSSELNVNALLLGDSALYLCASSLGGQGRSPLHFGNGTRLTVT.

The J gene is TRBJ1-1, the V gene TRBV4-1, with D unclear. The CDR3 runs 18 residues. Deletions cut 0 bases from V and 7 bases from J, with 24 bases between. Germline V gene data show CDR1 as MGHRA and CDR2 as YSYEKL. CDR3 DNA sequence: TGCGCCAGCAGCCAAGATCTAGCCCTCCTTAGGTCGCTTCGTGAAGCTTTCTTT. Amino acid sequence: CASSQDLALLRSLREAFF.

The chain employs TRBV15 and TRBJ1-4; D call uncertain. CDR1 LNHNV and CDR2 YYDKDF come from the germline V gene (reference sequence). V was pared by 5 bases and J by 7 bases, with 11 bases between. This CDR3 has 13 amino acids. CDR3 sequence reads: CATSLAPVEKLFF. The CDR3, as DNA: TGTGCCACCAGCCTTGCCCCGGTTGAAAAACTGTTTTTT.

As DNA, the CDR3 is TGTGCCAGCAGCTTGGAACTCTACGAGCAGTACTTC. Its protein is CASSLELYEQYF. The chain is built from TRBV5-4 and TRBJ2-7, with D unclear. With 0 bases removed from V and 3 bases from J, the gap between germline ends came to 4 bases. The CDR3 length is 12 residues. Germline values: CDR1 SGHNT, CDR2 YYREEE (reference sequence).

The gene calls are TRBV9 and TRBJ2-1; D unclear. Germline V lookup: CDR1 SGDLS, CDR2 YYNGEE. The CDR3 totals 15 residues. V lost 0 bases to trimming and J lost 6 bases, with 13 bases between them. The CDR3 protein is CASSVGFNTGNEQFF. The CDR3 DNA reads as TGTGCCAGCAGCGTAGGGTTTAACACGGGCAATGAGCAGTTCTTC.

The chain carries TRBV7-8 and TRBJ2-7, with 7 bases lining up with TRBD1. The CDR3 consists of 16 residues. Germline CDR1 reads SGHVS; CDR2 reads FQNEAQ. V dropped 5 bases and J dropped 0; count of bases not matched to a gene: 10. The chain's CDR3 is CASSRNVAGGSYEQYF. CDR3 DNA sequence: TGTGCCAGCAGCCGAAATGTGGCAGGGGGCTCCTACGAGCAGTACTTC.

The chain has TRBV5-1 and TRBJ2-7; TRBD1 agrees at 8 bases. Germline V gives CDR1 SGHRS, CDR2 YFSETQ. Unmatched junction bases numbered 7, after V lost 1 base and J lost 4 bases. The CDR3 is made up of 15 amino acids. CDR3 protein: CASSLRQGAAYEQYF. The CDR3 nucleotides read TGCGCCAGCAGCTTGAGGCAGGGGGCCGCTTACGAGCAGTACTTC.